This T cell receptor beta chain came from a study of blood T cell repertoires in COVID-19. The germline CDR1 and CDR2 sequences are MNHEY and SVGAGI. The CDR3 sequence is 13 residues long. Trimming took off 6 bases at V and 8 bases at J, with 15 bases between the two ends. Original handling: Reference gene primer amplification gave estimated nucleated cell counts. Generated by immunoSEQ multiplex PCR, the TCRdb table keeps only in-frame clones and is missing some. D and trimming were read from the DNA, whereas the V and J calls and clone size are those reported in that table. The sample comprises 200,000 or so clones, around four fifths of which are singletons, and about 10% rests with the top ten.

Sequencing was done on a sample of peripheral blood. This chain uses TRBV6-5 with TRBJ2-3, with D hard to call. This TCR came from a woman aged 80 or over with COVID-19, enrolled during active disease. The CDR3 nucleotides are TGTGCCAGCAGGCCCCCTCTGCCCGGTACGCAGTATTTT. Translated: CASRPPLPGTQYF.